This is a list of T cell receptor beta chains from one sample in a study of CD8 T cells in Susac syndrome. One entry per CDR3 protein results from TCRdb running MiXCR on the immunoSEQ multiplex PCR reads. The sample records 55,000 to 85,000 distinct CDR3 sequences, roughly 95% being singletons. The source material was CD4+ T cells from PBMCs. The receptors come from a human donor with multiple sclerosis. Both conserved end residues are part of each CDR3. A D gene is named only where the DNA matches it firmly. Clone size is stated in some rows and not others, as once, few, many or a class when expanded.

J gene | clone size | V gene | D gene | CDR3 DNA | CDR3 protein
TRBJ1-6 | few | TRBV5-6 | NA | TGTGCCAGCAGCTGGTTGGGGTTTGCGGATTCACCCCTCCACTTT | CASSWLGFADSPLHF
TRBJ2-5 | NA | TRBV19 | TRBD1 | TGTGCCAGTAAGCCTCTTGGACAGGGGGGAGAGACCCAGTACTTC | CASKPLGQGGETQYF
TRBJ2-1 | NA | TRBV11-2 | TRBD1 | TGTGCCAGCAGCTCAAGGACAGGTAGCTCCTACAATGAGCAGTTCTTC | CASSSRTGSSYNEQFF
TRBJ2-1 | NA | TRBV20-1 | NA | TGCAGTGCCGGTAGGCCCGGGTACAATGAGCAGTTCTTC | CSAGRPGYNEQFF
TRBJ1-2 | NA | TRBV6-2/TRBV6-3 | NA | TGTGCCAGCAGTTACTCGAGTATGGGGGACCGCGGCTATGGCTACACCTTC | CASSYSSMGDRGYGYTF
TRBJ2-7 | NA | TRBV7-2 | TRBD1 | TGTGCCAGCAGCTCACAGGGGGGATACGAGCAGTACTTC | CASSSQGGYEQYF
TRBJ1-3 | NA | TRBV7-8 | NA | TGTGCCAGCAGCTTAGTCGGACGGGCTGGAAACACCATATATTTT | CASSLVGRAGNTIYF
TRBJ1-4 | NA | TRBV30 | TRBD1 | TGTGCCTGGAGCTGGGACAGTCAAAATGAAAAACTGTTTTTT | CAWSWDSQNEKLFF
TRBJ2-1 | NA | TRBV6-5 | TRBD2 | TGTGCCAGCAGTTACTCTTGGACTAGCGGGTCAAGTTACAATGAGCAGTTCTTC | CASSYSWTSGSSYNEQFF
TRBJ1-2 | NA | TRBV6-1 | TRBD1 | TGTGCCAGCAGTGAAGGGACAGGGGAAGTGTCTGGCTACACCTTC | CASSEGTGEVSGYTF
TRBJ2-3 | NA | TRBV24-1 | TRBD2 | TGTGCCACCAGTGATCCCAAGCGGGGGGTAGCAGATACGCAGTATTTT | CATSDPKRGVADTQYF
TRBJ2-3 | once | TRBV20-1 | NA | TGCAGTGCGGGAGGCAACACAGATACGCAGTATTTT | CSAGGNTDTQYF
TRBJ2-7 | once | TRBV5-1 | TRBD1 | TGCGCCAGCAGCCGAACCGGGACAGGGTCGTACGAGCAGTACTTC | CASSRTGTGSYEQYF
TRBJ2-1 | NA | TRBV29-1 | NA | TGCAGCGTTGAACAGGGATACAATGAGCAGTTCTTC | CSVEQGYNEQFF
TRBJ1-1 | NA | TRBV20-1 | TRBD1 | TGCAGTGCGATCAGGGGGCGCGAGACTGAAGCTTTCTTT | CSAIRGRETEAFF
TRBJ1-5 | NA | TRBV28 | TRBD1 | TGTGCCAGCCGAGCTTATCCCAGGGGGGGTCTAAGCAATCAGCCCCAGCATTTT | CASRAYPRGGLSNQPQHF
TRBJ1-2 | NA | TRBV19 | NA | TGTGCCAGTAGTATTGGGGCGGCCTACAACTATGGCTACACCTTC | CASSIGAAYNYGYTF
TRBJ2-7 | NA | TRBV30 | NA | TGTGCCTGGAGGGCTAATTTGGACGGAGCCTACGAGCAGTACTTC | CAWRANLDGAYEQYF
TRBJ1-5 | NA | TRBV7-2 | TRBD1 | TGTGCCAGCAGCTACTACAGGGGCCAGCCCCAGCATTTT | CASSYYRGQPQHF
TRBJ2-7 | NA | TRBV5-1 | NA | TGCGCCAGCAGCCCCCGGGTGCAGGGAAAGTCCTACGAGCAGTACTTC | CASSPRVQGKSYEQYF
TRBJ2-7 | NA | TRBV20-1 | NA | TGCAGTGCTAGAGATGCCCGGCAGGTGAAGGGCGACGAGCAGTACTTC | CSARDARQVKGDEQYF
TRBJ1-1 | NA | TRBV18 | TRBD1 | TGTGCCAGCTCACGACAGGGGGCAGACACTGAAGCTTTCTTT | CASSRQGADTEAFF
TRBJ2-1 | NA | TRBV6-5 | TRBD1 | TGTGCCAGCAGTTACGGGGACAGGGGTCGGTACAATGAGCAGTTCTTC | CASSYGDRGRYNEQFF
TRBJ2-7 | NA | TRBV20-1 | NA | TGCAGTGCTCTTAGGGCAGGGTTCTACGAGCAGTACTTC | CSALRAGFYEQYF